The present T cell receptor (beta chain) was sequenced within a study of identical twins. TCRdb analysed the 5' RACE reads with MiXCR anew, one entry per CDR3 protein. This sample has over 600,000 distinct CDR3 sequences; about 20% occur once, and the top ten carry roughly 4%. The trim removed 5 bases at V and 1 base at J, leaving 6 bases unmatched. CDR1 and CDR2 from the germline V gene are SGHAT and FQNNGV. This CDR3 is built from 16 residues. Comments on this clonotype: As yet, its antigen is unknown.

General study findings and limits: Beta out-of-frame sequences displayed a weaker excess of sharing between twins. In monozygotic twins, models underestimated the sharing of out-of-frame TCR alpha.

These data also featured in a second study, about T cells expressing NK-cell markers. As reported in that work: Anti-gamma-delta TCR antibody use in several experiments restricted sorting to alpha-beta TCR T cells. Of the CD8+ T cell pool in roughly six donors, roughly 1.0-8% was accounted for by dominant NKG2C+ clonotypes.

The J gene is TRBJ2-7, the V gene TRBV11-2; TRBD2 matches at 12 bases. The sample comprised PBMCs. This sequence was found in a woman aged 18-29 years in good health. In DNA form, the CDR3 reads TGTGCCAGCAGCCTAACACTAGCGGGAGGTTCCTACGAGCAGTACTTC. As protein: CASSLTLAGGSYEQYF.